The clone carrying this T cell receptor beta chain was observed many times. Antigen specificity is unknown. This library used approximately 370 ng RNA and molecular barcoded adaptors spanning alpha/delta and beta/gamma chains. MiXCR, run by TCRdb on the reads, gives a single entry per CDR3 protein. The repertoire has roughly 130,000 distinct CDR3 sequences, over 10% of them found once; the top ten carry roughly 9.6%. The source of the sample is a study of read filtering for tumor transcriptome and immune sequencing. Across the study: Per sample, TCR-region reads ranged about 3.5 to 11 million by IR-seq, 85 to 1273 by RNA-seq. Study outcomes and limitations: RNA-seq captured clonotypes less deeply and reliably than IR-seq.

Germline V lookup: CDR1 MNHEY, CDR2 SVGAGI. The CDR3 spans 14 residues. Trimming removed 9 bases from V and 6 bases from J; junction bases left unmatched: 11. The chain is built from TRBV6-5 and TRBJ2-1, with TRBD1 identical over 7 bases. This TCR was sampled from a donor older than 35 with multiple myeloma. The sample was a population of CD138-negative cells sorted from bone marrow. The CDR3 DNA follows: TGTGCCAGTCAGACTGCGCAGGGGGTCAATGAGCAGTTCTTC. It yields the protein CASQTAQGVNEQFF.